This T cell receptor (beta chain) was captured by sequencing in a study of T cells after yellow fever vaccination. Overall study results and limits: Though it reached lower strength, the secondary response hit its peak faster, day 5 versus 15.

A single record per CDR3 protein comes from TCRdb applying MiXCR to the 5' RACE reads. The sample yields hundreds of thousands of distinct CDR3 sequences, less than 20% seen once. This clonotype was detected a few times. Its target is unknown. The receptor comes from a young man who received the YFV17D yellow fever vaccine. The source was PBMCs, collected 5 to 6 days after the first yellow fever vaccination.

The CDR3 region has the DNA TGCGCCAGCAGCCAAGAAAGACAGGGGGCAGGCTATGGCTACACCTTC. Its translation is CASSQERQGAGYGYTF. This chain connects TRBV4-1 to TRBJ1-2; 10 bases line up with TRBD1. V lost 0 bases, J lost 4 bases, and 5 bases stayed unmatched. This CDR3 contains 16 residues. Germline CDR1 MGHRA, CDR2 YSYEKL.